Shown below are 14 T cell receptor beta chains from a single sample sequenced in a study of T-cell reconstitution after alpha-beta-depleted transplantation in children. Preparation of the TCRbeta library used unique molecular identifiers. TCRdb re-analysed the PCR reads in MiXCR, keeping a single row per CDR3 protein. The profile covers around 700,000 distinct CDR3 sequences, with around 14% appearing a single time and 0.79% taken by the ten largest. The material was PBMCs, obtained before TCRalphabeta/CD19-depleted stem cell transplant. Receptors originate from a girl aged 2 to 9 with congenital amegakaryocytic thrombocytopenia, due to receive a stem cell transplant.

The chain uses TRBV11-2 and TRBJ2-1; the match to TRBD2 covers 14 bases. This CDR3 has 16 amino acids. Germline assignment: CDR1 SGHAT and CDR2 FQNNGV. V lost 5 bases to trimming and J lost 6 bases; unmatched junction nucleotides: 6. Here the CDR3 reads CASSAGTSGSANEQFF. CDR3 in DNA: TGTGCCAGCAGCGCCGGGACTAGCGGGAGCGCCAATGAGCAGTTCTTC.

This clonotype turned up a few times. This chain uses TRBV29-1 with TRBJ2-5, with TRBD1 matching 9 bases. Germline V CDR1 and CDR2: SQVTM, ANQGSEA. The V segment lost 7 bases and the J segment 5 bases; nucleotides outside the gene matches: 5. This CDR3 is built from 12 residues. The CDR3 nucleotides read TGCAGCGAACTGGGACAGGGTGAGACCCAGTACTTC. Residues: CSELGQGETQYF.

This clonotype has at least ten counts. The J gene is TRBJ2-1, the V gene TRBV24-1; 9 bases map to TRBD2. CDR3 length equals 15 residues. With 4 bases clipped from V and 5 bases from J, the junction kept 5 bases outside the gene matches. CDR1 and CDR2 from the germline V gene are KGHDR and SFDVKD. The CDR3 nucleotides are TGTGCCACCAGTGAGTCATTAGCGGGGGACAATGAGCAGTTCTTC. This gives the protein CATSESLAGDNEQFF.

J is TRBJ2-5 and V is TRBV19; D unresolved. The germline gives CDR1 LNHDA, CDR2 SQIVND (reference sequence). The ends were cut back, 5 bases at V and 0 bases at J, with 7 bases in the middle. The CDR3 sequence is 13 residues long. The CDR3, as DNA: TGTGCCAGTAGTTCACAGTACCAAGAGACCCAGTACTTC. Encoded protein: CASSSQYQETQYF. Based on the CDR3 plus reference TRBV19 and TRBJ2-5, the full variable domain is DGGITQSPKYLFRKEGQNVTLSCEQNLNHDAMYWYRQDPGQGLRLIYYSQIVNDFQKGDIAEGYSVSREKKESFPLTVTSAQKNPTAFYLCASSSQYQETQYFGPGTRLLVL.

This clonotype was recorded a few times. This chain's CDR3 is CASSYSLASGESASQYF. Written as DNA, the CDR3 is TGTGCCAGCAGTTACTCCTTGGCTAGCGGAGAATCCGCATCCCAGTATTTT. The gene calls are TRBV6-5 and TRBJ2-3, with 7 positions matching TRBD2. Trimming cost V 0 bases and J 12 bases; bases outside gene matches: 18. CDR1 MNHEY and CDR2 SVGAGI come from the germline V gene. The CDR3 extends over 17 amino acids.

V is TRBV20-1 and J is TRBJ2-3; D gene ambiguous. CDR3 length: 12 amino acids. Germline assignment: CDR1 DFQATT and CDR2 SNEGSKA (reference sequence). V lost 7 bases to trimming and J lost 1 base, with 9 bases between them. The CDR3 spells CSGYSRTDTQYF. DNA for the CDR3: TGCAGTGGGTACTCGCGCACAGATACGCAGTATTTT.

V and J are TRBV29-1 and TRBJ2-7; 12 bases fit TRBD1. Germline V gene sequence: CDR1 SQVTM, CDR2 ANQGSEA. The CDR3 has 14 residues. V was pared by 7 bases and J by 2 bases, with 6 bases of the junction left unmatched. The DNA for the CDR3 is TGCAGCGCCGGGACAGGGGGCCCTGCCTACGAGCAGTACTTC. This sequence encodes CSAGTGGPAYEQYF.

The chain links TRBV6-5 to TRBJ1-1; no clear D gene. The germline V gene encodes CDR1 MNHEY and CDR2 SVGAGI. V was pared by 1 base and J by 2 bases, with 5 bases between. This CDR3 region has 13 residues. The CDR3 DNA sequence: TGTGCCAGCAGTTACTACCAAAACACTGAAGCTTTCTTT. Amino acid sequence: CASSYYQNTEAFF.

Many counts were recorded for this clonotype. CDR3 amino acids: CATKVAGGKDTQYF. The CDR3 nucleotides are TGTGCCACCAAAGTAGCGGGAGGTAAAGATACGCAGTATTTT. The chain combines TRBV15 with TRBJ2-3; TRBD2 matches 10 bases. Trimming took 7 bases from V and 5 from J; bases not matched to a gene: 6. The CDR3 runs to 14 residues. The V gene's germline CDR1 is LNHNV and CDR2 YYDKDF (reference sequence).

This clonotype was found a few times. This chain links TRBV5-1 with TRBJ2-5, with 7 bases aligning to TRBD2. This CDR3 contains 14 residues. V lost 4 bases and J lost 6; bases outside the gene matches: 9. Germline values: CDR1 SGHRS, CDR2 YFSETQ. The CDR3 nucleotides are TGCGCCAGCAGCCAAGTTGGACTAGAAAAGACCCAGTACTTC. Protein: CASSQVGLEKTQYF.

This clonotype was counted ten times or more. This rearrangement joins TRBV10-3 to TRBJ2-3; D may be TRBD2 (6 bases). CDR1 ENHRY and CDR2 SYGVKD come from the germline V gene. V was clipped by 4 bases and J by 1 base, with 12 bases between them. This CDR3 has 15 amino acids. The CDR3 spells CAISVSGTGTDTQYF. In DNA form, the CDR3 reads TGTGCCATCAGTGTCTCCGGGACTGGCACAGATACGCAGTATTTT.

This clonotype has just a few counts. The gene calls are TRBV5-1 and TRBJ1-2, with a tentative D call TRBD1 (5 bases). Trimming removed 5 bases at V and 5 bases at J, with 19 bases between. Germline CDR1 reads SGHRS; CDR2 reads YFSETQ. The CDR3 length is 15 residues. DNA for the CDR3: TGCGCCAGCAGTGGAGGGGCGGCCTCGAGGTATGGCTACACCTTC. Its protein product is CASSGGAASRYGYTF. The full variable domain, completed using reference TRBV5-1 and TRBJ1-2, is KAGVTQTPRYLIKTRGQQVTLSCSPISGHRSVSWYQQTPGQGLQFLFEYFSETQRNKGNFPGRFSGRQFSNSRSEMNVSTLELGDSALYLCASSGGAASRYGYTFGSGTRLTVV.

This clonotype was observed a few times. This chain connects TRBV4-1 to TRBJ2-7; no clear D gene. V was clipped by 0 bases and J by 1 base, with 19 bases between them. CDR1 MGHRA and CDR2 YSYEKL come from the germline V gene. This CDR3 has 18 amino acids. CDR3 protein: CASSQDDGDLARSYEQYF. CDR3 nucleotides: TGCGCCAGCAGCCAAGATGACGGAGATTTGGCTAGATCCTACGAGCAGTACTTC.

In the case of this clonotype: Without the conserved terminal phenylalanine or tryptophan, this CDR3 likely stems from a read error. This rearrangement joins TRBV18 to TRBJ2-3; TRBD2 agrees at 11 bases. The J segment lost 3 bases and the V segment lost 6 bases, leaving 11 bases of the junction unmatched. Germline CDR1 reads KGHSH; CDR2 reads LQKENI. The CDR3 extends over 17 amino acids. The CDR3 loop reads CASSPGTSGLGTDTQYY. The CDR3 DNA sequence: TGTGCCAGCTCCCCCGGGACTAGCGGCCTTGGGACAGATACGCAGTATTAT.